These T cell receptor beta chains were read from a single sample in a study of spatial heterogeneity in lung cancer. TCRdb processed the 5' RACE reads anew with MiXCR; each CDR3 protein has one entry. The table includes a few thousand distinct CDR3 sequences, roughly 27% detected once. The sample was PBMCs, taken at surgery. The source of these receptors is a male donor with early-stage non-small cell lung cancer. Both conserved end residues are part of each CDR3. A D gene is named only where the DNA matches it firmly. The size field is filled for only some rows; it gives once, few, many or a size class.

TRBV10-3,many,TRBJ2-1,TRBD2,CAISGLAEESSYNEQFF,TGTGCCATCAGCGGACTAGCGGAGGAGAGCTCCTACAATGAGCAGTTCTTC
TRBV28,medium-sized,TRBJ2-5,NA,CASSLLSETQYF,TGTGCCAGCAGTTTACTGTCGGAGACCCAGTACTTC
TRBV11-2,medium-sized,TRBJ2-1,NA,CASSLDQGSEQFF,TGTGCCAGCAGCTTAGATCAGGGGAGTGAGCAGTTCTTC
TRBV4-1,many,TRBJ1-4,NA,CASSQIDMGFFDEKLFF,TGCGCCAGCAGCCAAATAGACATGGGCTTCTTCGACGAAAAACTGTTTTTT
TRBV7-6,medium-sized,TRBJ2-1,NA,CASSLAGKYNEQFF,TGTGCCAGCAGCTTGGCAGGGAAATACAATGAGCAGTTCTTC
TRBV29-1,medium-sized,TRBJ2-3,NA,CSVAPKSTDTQYF,TGCAGCGTTGCCCCCAAGAGCACAGATACGCAGTATTTT
TRBV28,many,TRBJ2-1,TRBD1,CASSARDRAYNEQFF,TGTGCCAGCAGTGCCCGGGACAGGGCCTACAATGAGCAGTTCTTC
TRBV11-2,medium-sized,TRBJ2-1,NA,CASSPRSSGYYNEQFF,TGTGCCAGCAGCCCACGCTCCTCCGGCTACTACAATGAGCAGTTCTTC
TRBV10-2,few,TRBJ2-5,NA,CASSDRQAGRTQYF,TGCGCCAGCAGTGATAGGCAGGCGGGGAGAACCCAGTACTTC
TRBV2,medium-sized,TRBJ2-1,TRBD2,CASSEAGKRGTHNEQFF,TGTGCCAGCAGTGAAGCAGGCAAGCGGGGGACCCACAATGAGCAGTTCTTC
TRBV7-8,NA,TRBJ2-1,TRBD2,CASSASLGLGFVF,TGTGCCAGCAGCGCCAGCTTGGGACTAGGATTTGTCTTC
TRBV12-3/TRBV12-4,medium-sized,TRBJ1-5,NA,CASSPKGVGNQPQHF,TGTGCCAGCAGCCCCAAGGGCGTCGGCAATCAGCCCCAGCATTTT
TRBV6-5,medium-sized,TRBJ2-2,NA,CASSYPRAGELFF,TGTGCCAGCAGTTACCCCCGGGCCGGGGAGCTGTTTTTT
TRBV10-3,NA,TRBJ1-5,NA,CAIGALNQPQHF,TGTGCCATTGGGGCCCTTAATCAGCCCCAGCATTTT
TRBV20-1,medium-sized,TRBJ1-2,NA,CSAHRPYGYTF,TGCAGTGCCCACAGACCCTATGGCTACACCTTC
TRBV30,NA,TRBJ2-7,NA,CAWRSLGTSYEQYF,TGTGCCTGGAGGTCCCTAGGGACATCCTACGAGCAGTACTTC
TRBV3-1,few,TRBJ2-7,NA,CASSHAGGGRTYEQYF,TGTGCCAGCAGCCATGCAGGGGGGGGGAGAACCTACGAGCAGTACTTC
TRBV19,NA,TRBJ1-1,NA,CASSPPGGSGTEAFF,TGTGCCAGTAGTCCTCCCGGCGGATCGGGCACTGAAGCTTTCTTT
TRBV20-1,many,TRBJ2-3,TRBD2,CSAPRLAGATDTQYF,TGCAGTGCTCCCCGACTAGCGGGGGCCACAGATACGCAGTATTTT
TRBV28,medium-sized,TRBJ2-7,NA,CASIPDTFYEQYF,TGTGCCAGCATCCCTGACACCTTTTACGAGCAGTACTTC
TRBV29-1,medium-sized,TRBJ2-3,NA,CSVDLAQRSTDTQYF,TGCAGCGTTGATCTGGCCCAAAGATCCACAGATACGCAGTATTTT
TRBV14,many,TRBJ2-1,NA,CASSQDRQYNEQFF,TGTGCCAGCAGCCAAGACCGGCAGTACAATGAGCAGTTCTTC
TRBV6-4,medium-sized,TRBJ1-5,NA,CASSAQGGNQPQHF,TGTGCCAGCAGTGCACAGGGTGGCAATCAGCCCCAGCATTTT
TRBV25-1,many,TRBJ1-2,NA,CASTRDRHYGYTF,TGTGCCAGCACCCGGGACCGCCACTATGGCTACACCTTC
TRBV7-7,few,TRBJ2-5,TRBD2,CASSSTSGFQETQYF,TGTGCTAGCAGCTCTACTAGCGGATTTCAAGAGACCCAGTACTTC
TRBV20-1,NA,TRBJ1-4,NA,CSASPDLTEDEKLFF,TGCAGTGCTAGTCCCGATTTAACAGAGGATGAAAAACTGTTTTTT